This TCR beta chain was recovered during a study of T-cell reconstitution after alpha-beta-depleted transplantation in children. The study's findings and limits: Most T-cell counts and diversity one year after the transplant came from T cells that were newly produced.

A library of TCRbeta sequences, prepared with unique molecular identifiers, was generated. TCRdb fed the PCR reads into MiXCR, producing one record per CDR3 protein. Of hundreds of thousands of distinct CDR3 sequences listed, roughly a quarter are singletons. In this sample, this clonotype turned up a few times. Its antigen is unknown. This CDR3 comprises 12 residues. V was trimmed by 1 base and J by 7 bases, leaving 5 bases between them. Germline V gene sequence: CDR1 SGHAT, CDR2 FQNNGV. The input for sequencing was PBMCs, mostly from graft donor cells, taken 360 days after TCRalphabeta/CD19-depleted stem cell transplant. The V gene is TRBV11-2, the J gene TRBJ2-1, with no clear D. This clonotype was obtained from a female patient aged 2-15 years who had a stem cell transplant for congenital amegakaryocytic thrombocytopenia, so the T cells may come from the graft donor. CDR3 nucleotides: TGTGCCAGCAGCTTAGGACCTAATGAGCAGTTCTTC. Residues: CASSLGPNEQFF. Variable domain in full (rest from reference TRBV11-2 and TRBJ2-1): EAGVAQSPRYKIIEKRQSVAFWCNPISGHATLYWYQQILGQGPKLLIQFQNNGVVDDSQLPKDRFSAERLKGVDSTLKIQPAKLEDSAVYLCASSLGPNEQFFGPGTRLTVL.